The 14 T cell receptor beta chains below all came from one sample that was sequenced in a study of radiation and T cells in renal cell carcinoma. The assay was immunoSEQ multiplex PCR, and TCRdb's table has in-frame clones only and misses some. The sample includes about 130,000 clones, about 81% of them seen just once. Time point denoted: blood 2 weeks post-SBRT. The treatment is: 15 Gy SBRT to primary tumor, nephrectomy 4 weeks later. The sample here was blood, taken from a patient whose treatment included radiotherapy and nephrectomy. All receptors come from a woman aged 60-75 years with renal cell carcinoma.

The chain couples TRBV15 to TRBJ2-1; D might be TRBD2 (6 bases). V was cut by 1 base and J by 5 bases, with 18 bases left in between. The V gene's germline CDR1 is LNHNV and CDR2 YYDKDF (reference sequence). CDR3 length equals 17 residues. The CDR3 nucleotides are TGTGCCACCAGCAGAGGAGGGCCCGGGAGAAAAGACAATGAGCAGTTCTTC. Translation: CATSRGGPGRKDNEQFF.

This chain connects TRBV28 to TRBJ1-5, with 10 positions matching TRBD1. J gave up 7 bases and V 7 bases, and 16 bases lay outside the gene matches. This CDR3 is 17 amino acids long. The germline CDR1 and CDR2 sequences are MDHEN and SYDVKM. The CDR3: CASTLSTGGSANQPQHF. CDR3 nucleotide sequence: TGTGCCAGCACCTTATCGACAGGGGGCTCGGCGAACCAGCCCCAGCATTTT. The full variable domain, in which reference TRBV28 and TRBJ1-5 provide the parts outside the CDR3, is DVKVTQSSRYLVKRTGEKVFLECVQDMDHENMFWYRQDPGLGLRLIYFSYDVKMKEKGDIPEGYSVSREKKERFSLILESASTNQTSMYLCASTLSTGGSANQPQHFGDGTRLSIL.

The chain combines TRBV7-9 with TRBJ2-1; weak D call: TRBD2 (6 bases). The V and J ends lost 2 bases and 3 bases respectively, with 11 bases between them. This CDR3 is 15 amino acids long. Germline V gene sequence: CDR1 SEHNR, CDR2 FQNEAQ (reference sequence). The CDR3 DNA sequence: TGTGCCAGCAGCTTAAGGACTACTGACTACAATGAGCAGTTCTTC. It yields the protein CASSLRTTDYNEQFF.

This chain links TRBV5-4 with TRBJ2-5, with D maybe TRBD2 (5 bases). V dropped 3 bases and J dropped 5 bases, with 26 bases sitting between them. Germline V gene lookup returns CDR1 SGHNT and CDR2 YYREEE (reference sequence). The CDR3 covers 18 residues. The CDR3 spells CASSSRDRAVTRRETQYF. The CDR3 coding sequence is TGTGCCAGCAGCTCGAGAGATAGGGCAGTCACACGGAGGGAGACCCAGTACTTC. The entire variable domain, with the rest obtained from reference TRBV5-4 and TRBJ2-5, is as follows: ETGVTQSPTHLIKTRGQQVTLRCSSQSGHNTVSWYQQALGQGPQFIFQYYREEENGRGNFPPRFSGLQFPNYSSELNVNALELDDSALYLCASSSRDRAVTRRETQYFGPGTRLLVL.

This chain links TRBV7-3 with TRBJ2-1; 7 nucleotides match TRBD1. The CDR3 contains 13 residues. With 5 bases clipped from V and 6 bases from J, the junction kept 4 bases outside the gene matches. Germline V CDR1 and CDR2: SGHTA, FQGTGA. The CDR3 DNA is TGTGCCAGCAGCGGCCGACAGGGCAATGAGCAGTTCTTC. This gives the protein CASSGRQGNEQFF.

The CDR3, as DNA: TGTGCCAGCAGTCTTCGGGCACGGACTGAAGCTTTCTTT. Translation: CASSLRARTEAFF. V is TRBV25-1 and J is TRBJ1-1; D remains unclear. Trimming left V 5 bases short and J 5 bases short, with 12 bases between. Germline V gene data show CDR1 as MGHDK and CDR2 as SYGVNS. This CDR3 spans 13 amino acids.

The chain has TRBV15 and TRBJ1-4; tentative D call: TRBD1 (6 bases). Germline CDR1 reads LNHNV; CDR2 reads YYDKDF (reference sequence). The CDR3 has 16 amino acids. V was clipped by 0 bases and J by 7 bases, with 15 bases between them. CDR3 loop: CATSRERPGAGEKLFF. In DNA, the CDR3 is TGTGCCACCAGCAGAGAAAGGCCAGGGGCGGGTGAAAAACTGTTTTTT.

The chain has TRBV28 and TRBJ1-2; D might be TRBD1 (6 bases). The germline gives CDR1 MDHEN, CDR2 SYDVKM. The CDR3 is made up of 15 amino acids. Trimming took off 4 bases at V and 4 bases at J, with 16 bases between the two ends. CDR3 amino acids: CASSSGSGEPYGYTF. For the CDR3, the DNA is TGTGCCAGCAGTTCGGGCTCAGGGGAACCCTATGGCTACACCTTC.

V and J are TRBV5-1 and TRBJ2-7, with D uncertain. Germline V CDR1 and CDR2: SGHRS, YFSETQ. The CDR3 extends over 11 amino acids. The V end lost 5 bases, the J end lost 7 bases, and 10 bases lay between the germline ends. The chain's CDR3 is CASRLSGEQYF. The CDR3 coding sequence is TGCGCCAGCAGACTAAGTGGGGAGCAGTACTTC.

The chain joins TRBV6-6 to TRBJ2-7; D possibly corresponds to TRBD1 (5 bases). CDR1 MNHNY and CDR2 SVGAGI come from the germline V gene (reference sequence). Trimming took off 2 bases at V and 1 base at J, with 9 bases between the two ends. The CDR3 sequence is 14 residues long. The CDR3 protein is CASSYRGLSYEQYF. In DNA, the CDR3 is TGTGCCAGCAGTTACAGGGGCCTATCCTACGAGCAGTACTTC.

This chain connects TRBV2 to TRBJ2-7; 7 bases line up with TRBD2. The V gene's germline CDR1 is SNHLY and CDR2 FYNNEI. This CDR3 comprises 15 residues. V lost 7 bases, J lost 1 base, and 10 bases stayed unmatched. The CDR3 coding sequence is TGTGCCAGCAAAAAAAATGGACTAGGGTCCTACGAGCAGTACTTC. Translated: CASKKNGLGSYEQYF. Drawing the rest from reference TRBV2 and TRBJ2-7, the complete variable domain is EPEVTQTPSHQVTQMGQEVILRCVPISNHLYFYWYRQILGQKVEFLVSFYNNEISEKSEIFDDQFSVERPDGSNFTLKIRSTKLEDSAMYFCASKKNGLGSYEQYFGPGTRLTVT.

The chain employs TRBV28 and TRBJ2-5; D is possibly TRBD1 or TRBD2 (5 bases each). The CDR3 is made up of 15 amino acids. Per germline, CDR1 MDHEN and CDR2 SYDVKM. With 7 bases removed from V and 3 bases from J, the gap between germline ends came to 18 bases. The CDR3 bases are TGTGCCAGCAAACTCCAGGCGAGAGGGGAAGAGACCCAGTACTTC. Translated, it gives CASKLQARGEETQYF.

This clone was detected a few times. J is TRBJ1-5 and V is TRBV27; D is unclear. The CDR3 contains 13 residues. CDR1 and CDR2 from the germline V gene are MNHEY and SMNVEV (reference sequence). Deletions cut 2 bases from V and 4 bases from J, with 6 bases between. The DNA of the CDR3 is TGTGCCAGCAGTTTACTGGGGAATCAGCCCCAGCATTTT. This encodes CASSLLGNQPQHF.

This clone was seen only a few times. This sequence joins TRBV4-1 and TRBJ1-2, with 8 bases identical to TRBD1. Germline CDR1 MGHRA, CDR2 YSYEKL. The CDR3 contains 15 residues. The V segment lost 1 base and the J segment 6 bases; nucleotides outside the gene matches: 7. The CDR3 DNA follows: TGCGCCAGCAGCCAAGTGGCAGGGGGCGATGATGGCTACACCTTC. This encodes CASSQVAGGDDGYTF.